These T cell receptor beta chains were read from a single sample in a study of radiotherapy plus CTLA-4 blockade in lung cancer. Some clones are missing from TCRdb's copy, which holds only in-frame ones; the method was immunoSEQ multiplex PCR. Here the sample spans 85,000 to 100,000 clones, about two thirds being singletons. Specimen: peripheral blood, collected from a patient treated with radiotherapy plus ipilimumab. The receptors were sampled from a human donor with non-small cell lung cancer that progressed on radiotherapy plus ipilimumab. CDR3s include the opening cysteine and the closing phenylalanine or tryptophan. The D gene is left open where the match is weak. Clone size is shown for a subset of rows, as once, few, many or a class of expanded clone.

d_call | j_call | clone_size | v_call | cdr3_nt | cdr3_aa
TRBD1 | TRBJ2-7 | NA | TRBV30 | TGTGCCGTTTCCCCGGGACAGGGACTCTACGAGCAGTACTTC | CAVSPGQGLYEQYF
NA | TRBJ1-4 | few | TRBV18 | TGTGCCAGCTCAACGCGAGGGACCCGGGGCCCGAGTGAAAAACTGTTTTTT | CASSTRGTRGPSEKLFF
NA | TRBJ2-5 | NA | TRBV5-5 | TGTGCCAGCAGCCATCTGAGAGACAGCCAAGAGACCCAGTACTTC | CASSHLRDSQETQYF
NA | TRBJ1-1 | NA | TRBV28 | TGTGCCAGCAGTTCCCCTGCAGGGAGCACTGAAGCTTTCTTT | CASSSPAGSTEAFF
TRBD1 | TRBJ1-3 | NA | TRBV28 | TGTGCCAGCAGTTTAGGCTGGCAGGGGGACGGAAACACCATATATTTT | CASSLGWQGDGNTIYF
TRBD2 | TRBJ2-1 | NA | TRBV28 | TGTGCCAGCAGTCGGGGACTAGCGGCCTACAATGAGCAGTTCTTC | CASSRGLAAYNEQFF
NA | TRBJ2-7 | NA | TRBV27 | TGTGCCAGCAGTTTTCTTGGGGGAGAAGAGCAGTACTTC | CASSFLGGEEQYF
TRBD1 | TRBJ2-5 | few | TRBV5-5 | TGTGCCAGCAGCTACGGACAGGGGGTAGAGACCCAGTACTTC | CASSYGQGVETQYF
NA | TRBJ1-1 | NA | TRBV11-2 | TGTGCCAGCAGCTTATTGGCAGGACCTTTCTTT | CASSLLAGPFF
NA | TRBJ2-7 | NA | TRBV4-2 | TGTGCCAGCAGCCAAGACTGGGGAGTAAGGAGGTCCTACGAGCAGTACTTC | CASSQDWGVRRSYEQYF
NA | TRBJ1-2 | NA | TRBV6-6 | TGTGCCAGCAGTTACTCCATCCGGTATGGCTACACCTTC | CASSYSIRYGYTF
TRBD2 | TRBJ2-5 | NA | TRBV9 | TGTGCCAGCAGCCCGGGAGGTCAAGTAATAGGGGAGACCCAGTACTTC | CASSPGGQVIGETQYF
NA | TRBJ1-2 | once | TRBV7-2 | TGTGCCAGCAGCTTAGAGGGATACGGCTACACCTTC | CASSLEGYGYTF
NA | TRBJ1-2 | NA | TRBV5-1 | TGCGCCAGCAGCTTTTTAGGGGCCTCGGGCGGCTACACCTTC | CASSFLGASGGYTF
TRBD1 | TRBJ2-7 | NA | TRBV5-5 | TGTGCCAGCAGCCCGTGGACAGGGGCCTACGAGCAGTACTTC | CASSPWTGAYEQYF
NA | TRBJ1-2 | NA | TRBV28 | TGTGCCAGCAGTTCTTTTCGTGGGAACTATGGCTACACCTTC | CASSSFRGNYGYTF
TRBD1 | TRBJ1-6 | NA | TRBV2 | TGTGCCAGCAGTAGGGGGCTCTCACCCCTCCACTTT | CASSRGLSPLHF
NA | TRBJ2-3 | few | TRBV5-1 | TGCGCCAGCAGCTTGGGGGATCCCACAGATACGCAGTATTTT | CASSLGDPTDTQYF
TRBD2 | TRBJ2-3 | NA | TRBV4-1 | TGCGCCAGCAGCCAAGATCGGTCTAGCGGGAGAGGACGTGGCACAGATACGCAGTATTTT | CASSQDRSSGRGRGTDTQYF
NA | TRBJ1-5 | NA | TRBV19 | TGTGCCAGTAGTATCCTCGAGGGTCAGCCCCAGCATTTT | CASSILEGQPQHF
NA | TRBJ2-1 | few | TRBV11-2 | TGTGCCAGCAGCTTATCCCTCGACAATGAGCAGTTCTTC | CASSLSLDNEQFF
TRBD1 | TRBJ1-4 | NA | TRBV5-1 | TGCGCCAGCAGCTTGGGGGGACAGGGTATGAGTGAAAAACTGTTTTTT | CASSLGGQGMSEKLFF
NA | TRBJ1-6 | few | TRBV6-5 | TGTGCCAGCAGTTACGGTTGGACCTCCTATAATTCACCCCTCCACTTT | CASSYGWTSYNSPLHF
TRBD2 | TRBJ2-2 | once | TRBV7-9 | TGTGCCAGCAGCTTAGGGACGGGAGGCGTTAACACCGGGGAGCTGTTTTTT | CASSLGTGGVNTGELFF
NA | TRBJ2-5 | NA | TRBV6-4 | TGTGCCAGCAGTGACTCTACGGGTGTTTGGTACTTC | CASSDSTGVWYF
TRBD1 | TRBJ2-1 | NA | TRBV5-1 | TGCGCCAGCAGCACCGGACAGGGCGTTAGCAATGAGCAGTTCTTC | CASSTGQGVSNEQFF
NA | TRBJ1-2 | NA | TRBV9 | TGTGCCAGCAGCGTAGGACCCGACAGCGATTCCTATGGCTACACCTTC | CASSVGPDSDSYGYTF
TRBD2 | TRBJ2-1 | NA | TRBV5-1 | TGCGCCTCACGGGGGACTAGCGGGGGCTATGAGCAGTTCTTC | CASRGTSGGYEQFF
NA | TRBJ1-5 | NA | TRBV27 | TGTGCCAGCAGTTTTATCGGAACAGCGCCCCAGCATTTT | CASSFIGTAPQHF
TRBD2 | TRBJ2-3 | few | TRBV7-6 | TGTGCCAGCAGCTTAGAGAGCGGGGGGGGAGATACGCAGTATTTT | CASSLESGGGDTQYF
TRBD1 | TRBJ2-1 | NA | TRBV4-2 | TGTGCCAGCAGCTTCCGACAGGGGGCTCTCTACAATGAGCAGTTCTTC | CASSFRQGALYNEQFF